Below, one TCR beta chain is given with its context. It has no known antigen specificity. No qualities accompany the bases; no much larger clone lies one base away. The 85 to 95 tumor samples were subjected to high-throughput TCR profiling using ImmunoSEQ. Per the source publication's procedure: Richness (unique productive sequences), clonality, evenness and relatedness were included as repertoire diversity metrics, and similarity between samples was assessed with the Bhattacharyya coefficient. In a sensitivity analysis, TCRs with fewer than two reads were excluded, and consistent conclusions were obtained. TCRdb holds this immuneACCESS table with in-frame rearrangements only. Some clones are missing; in checked studies, unresolved V genes explain under half, and the rest has no known cause. V and J calls and clone size are as listed in that table; D and trimming were resolved from the DNA. The sample contains about 15,000 clones, about 90% of them found a single time. The ten largest account for around 6.4% of the sample.

From the germline V gene, CDR1 is ENHRY and CDR2 is SYGVKD. The CDR3 runs 15 amino acids, cysteine and phenylalanine included. Only CDR3 DNA is held: 45 bases, read in frame from base 1. V lost 8 bases and J lost 2 bases, and the count of bases not matched to a germline gene is 7. Collection of tumor samples took place before definitive surgery or chemotherapy. The MD Anderson Biospecimen Extraction Resource handled genomic DNA extraction, while the MD Anderson Cancer Genomics Laboratory carried out the TCR sequencing. This sample is part of a study of high-grade serous ovarian cancer treatment subgroups (TCRdb year 2021). General notes on the study: A mean of 14,192 reads and 6,500 to 9,500 unique TCR beta rearrangements per sample was generated by sequencing. TCR beta repertoires were profiled in patients with high-grade serous ovarian cancer who were grouped, under a laparoscopic triage algorithm, by complete gross resection or by neoadjuvant chemotherapy response. The cohort comprised roughly 30 patients: roughly 10 with no residual disease after primary surgery (R0), roughly 10 excellent NACT responders, and roughly 10 poor NACT responders. Each patient contributed one primary tumor and two metastatic tumor samples, giving 90 samples in total. Results and caveats for the whole study, not just this receptor: Repertoire similarity ranging from about 0.11 to 0.8 was observed between tumors from the same patient, whereas almost no similarity was observed between different patients. TCR clonal relatedness showed a positive correlation with neoantigen level and a trend toward positive correlation with copy number variation and mutation load from whole-genome sequencing. Because bulk tumor TCR sequencing provided no spatial information, insight into HGSC tumor complexity and diversity was limited. TCR repertoire analyses focused on CDR3; CDR1 and CDR2 were not analyzed.

This TCR came from a human donor with high-grade serous ovarian cancer. Sequences were obtained from tumor tissue. The chain joins TRBV10-3 to TRBJ2-5, and TRBD1 aligns with 11 junction nucleotides. The CDR3 is CAIGAGTGGQETQYF. The nucleotide sequence reads as follows: TGTGCCATCGGAGCCGGGACAGGGGGACAAGAGACCCAGTACTTC.